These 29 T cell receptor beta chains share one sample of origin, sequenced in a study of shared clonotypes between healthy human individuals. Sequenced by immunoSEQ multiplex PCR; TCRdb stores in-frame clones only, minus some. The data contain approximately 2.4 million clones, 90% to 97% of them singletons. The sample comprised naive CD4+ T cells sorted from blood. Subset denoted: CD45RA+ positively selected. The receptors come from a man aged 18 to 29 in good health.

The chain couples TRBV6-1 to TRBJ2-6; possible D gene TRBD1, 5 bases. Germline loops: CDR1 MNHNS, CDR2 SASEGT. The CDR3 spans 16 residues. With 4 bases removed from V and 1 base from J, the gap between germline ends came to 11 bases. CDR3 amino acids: CASSVHGASGANVLTF. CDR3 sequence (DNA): TGTGCCAGCAGTGTCCATGGGGCATCTGGGGCCAACGTCCTGACTTTC.

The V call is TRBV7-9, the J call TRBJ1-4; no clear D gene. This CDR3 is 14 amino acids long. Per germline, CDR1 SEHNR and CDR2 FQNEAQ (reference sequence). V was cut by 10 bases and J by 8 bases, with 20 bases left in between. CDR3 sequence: CATIPDYGEEKLFF. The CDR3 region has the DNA TGTGCCACCATCCCCGACTATGGGGAGGAAAAACTGTTTTTT.

The CDR3 DNA reads TGTGCCAGCACCCTCGAGACAGGGATCAACTATGGCTACACCTTC. Residues: CASTLETGINYGYTF. This rearrangement joins TRBV28 to TRBJ1-2; TRBD1 matches at 7 bases. Germline CDR1 is MDHEN and CDR2 is SYDVKM. The CDR3 has 15 amino acids. V gave up 7 bases and J gave up 2 bases; unmatched junction bases: 10.

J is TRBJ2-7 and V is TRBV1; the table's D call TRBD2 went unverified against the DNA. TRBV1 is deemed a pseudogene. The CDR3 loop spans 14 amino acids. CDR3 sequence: CTSSLAVLSYEQYF. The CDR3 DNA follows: TGCACCAGCAGCCTAGCGGTGCTCTCCTACGAGCAGTACTTC.

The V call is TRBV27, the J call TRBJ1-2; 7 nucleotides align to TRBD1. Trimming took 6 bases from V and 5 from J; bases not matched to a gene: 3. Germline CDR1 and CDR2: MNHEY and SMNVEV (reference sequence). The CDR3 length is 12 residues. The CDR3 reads CASSGQVYGYTF. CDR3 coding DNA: TGTGCCAGCAGCGGACAGGTGTATGGCTACACCTTC.

DNA of the CDR3: TGCAGCGTTGCCACAAGACCTAGCACAGATACGCAGTATTTT. As protein: CSVATRPSTDTQYF. V is TRBV29-1 and J is TRBJ2-3; no firm D call. V was shortened by 4 bases and J by 0 bases, with 11 bases between the two germline ends. This CDR3 comprises 14 residues. CDR1 SQVTM and CDR2 ANQGSEA come from the germline V gene.

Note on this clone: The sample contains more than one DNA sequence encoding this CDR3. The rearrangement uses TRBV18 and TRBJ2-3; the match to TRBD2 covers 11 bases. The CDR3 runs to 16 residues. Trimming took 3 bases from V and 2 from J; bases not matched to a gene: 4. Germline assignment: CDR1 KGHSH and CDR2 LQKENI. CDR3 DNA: TGTGCCAGCTCACCTCTAGCGGGAGGAATCACAGATACGCAGTATTTT. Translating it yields CASSPLAGGITDTQYF.

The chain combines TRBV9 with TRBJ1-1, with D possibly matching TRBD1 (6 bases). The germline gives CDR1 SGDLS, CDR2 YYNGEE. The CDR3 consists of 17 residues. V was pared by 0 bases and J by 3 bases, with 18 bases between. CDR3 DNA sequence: TGTGCCAGCAGCGTAGGAAGACGAGGAGGGGGGCACACTGAAGCTTTCTTT. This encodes CASSVGRRGGGHTEAFF.

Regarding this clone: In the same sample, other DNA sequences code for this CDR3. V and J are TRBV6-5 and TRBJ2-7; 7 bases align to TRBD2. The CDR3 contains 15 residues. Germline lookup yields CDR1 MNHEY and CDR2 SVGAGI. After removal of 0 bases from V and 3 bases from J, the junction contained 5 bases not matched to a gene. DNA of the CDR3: TGTGCCAGCAGTTACTCGATATCGGGGGGCTACGAGCAGTACTTC. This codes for CASSYSISGGYEQYF.

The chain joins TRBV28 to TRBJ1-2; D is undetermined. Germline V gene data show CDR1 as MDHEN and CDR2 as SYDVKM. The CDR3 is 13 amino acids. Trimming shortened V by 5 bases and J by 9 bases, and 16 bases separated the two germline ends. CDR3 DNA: TGTGCCAGCAGTACTCTCCTACGATTTAGCTACACCTTC. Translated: CASSTLLRFSYTF.

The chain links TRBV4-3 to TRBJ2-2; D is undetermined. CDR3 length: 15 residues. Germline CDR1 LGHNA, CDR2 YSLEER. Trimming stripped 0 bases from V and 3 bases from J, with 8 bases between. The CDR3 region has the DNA TGCGCCAGCAGCCAAGACGAGACTCACACCGGGGAGCTGTTTTTT. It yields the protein CASSQDETHTGELFF.

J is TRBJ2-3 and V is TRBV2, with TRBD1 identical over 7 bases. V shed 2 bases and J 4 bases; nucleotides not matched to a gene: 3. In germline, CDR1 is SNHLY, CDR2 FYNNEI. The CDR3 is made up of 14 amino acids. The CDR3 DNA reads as TGTGCCAGCAGTGAACGGACAGGACCAGATACGCAGTATTTT. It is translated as CASSERTGPDTQYF. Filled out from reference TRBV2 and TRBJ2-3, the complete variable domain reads EPEVTQTPSHQVTQMGQEVILRCVPISNHLYFYWYRQILGQKVEFLVSFYNNEISEKSEIFDDQFSVERPDGSNFTLKIRSTKLEDSAMYFCASSERTGPDTQYFGPGTRLTVL.

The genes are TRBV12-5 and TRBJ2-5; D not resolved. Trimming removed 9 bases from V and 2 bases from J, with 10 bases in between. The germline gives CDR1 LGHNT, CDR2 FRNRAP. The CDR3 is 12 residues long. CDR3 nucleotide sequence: TGTGCTAGCCTAGGACCTCAAGAGACCCAGTACTTC. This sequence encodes CASLGPQETQYF. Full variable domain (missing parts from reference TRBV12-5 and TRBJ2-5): DARVTQTPRHKVTEMGQEVTMRCQPILGHNTVFWYRQTMMQGLELLAYFRNRAPLDDSGMPKDRFSAEMPDATLATLKIQPSEPRDSAVYFCASLGPQETQYFGPGTRLLVL.

The CDR3 sequence is CASSQGQGMGTDTQYF. As DNA, the CDR3 is TGCGCCAGCAGCCAAGGACAGGGGATGGGAACAGATACGCAGTATTTT. This chain connects TRBV4-3 to TRBJ2-3, with 8 bases lining up with TRBD1. CDR1 is LGHNA, CDR2 YSLEER, per germline. Trimming took 1 base from V and 3 from J; bases not matched to a gene: 6. The CDR3 totals 16 residues.

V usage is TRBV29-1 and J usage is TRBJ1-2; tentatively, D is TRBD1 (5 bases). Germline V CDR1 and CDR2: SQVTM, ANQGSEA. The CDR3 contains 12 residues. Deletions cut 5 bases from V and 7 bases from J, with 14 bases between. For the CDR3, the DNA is TGCAGCGTTACTCCTGACAGTATTGGCTACACCTTC. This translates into CSVTPDSIGYTF.

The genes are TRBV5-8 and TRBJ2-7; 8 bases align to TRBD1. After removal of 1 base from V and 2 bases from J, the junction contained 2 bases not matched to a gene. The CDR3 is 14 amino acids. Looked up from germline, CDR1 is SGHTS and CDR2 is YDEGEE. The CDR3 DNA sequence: TGTGCCAGCAGCTTGACAGGGGGTCCCTACGAGCAGTACTTC. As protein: CASSLTGGPYEQYF.

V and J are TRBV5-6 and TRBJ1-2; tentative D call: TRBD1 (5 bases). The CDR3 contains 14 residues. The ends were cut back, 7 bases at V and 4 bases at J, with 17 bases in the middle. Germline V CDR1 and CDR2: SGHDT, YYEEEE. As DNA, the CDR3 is TGTGCCAGCGGCATGGCGAGGGGCGGCTATGGCTACACCTTC. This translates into CASGMARGGYGYTF.

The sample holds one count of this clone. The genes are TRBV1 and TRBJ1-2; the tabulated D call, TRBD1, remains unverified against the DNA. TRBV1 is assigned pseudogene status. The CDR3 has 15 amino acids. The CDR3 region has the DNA TGCACCAGCAGCCAAGATCTGGCAGGGAACTATGGCTACACCTTC. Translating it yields CTSSQDLAGNYGYTF.

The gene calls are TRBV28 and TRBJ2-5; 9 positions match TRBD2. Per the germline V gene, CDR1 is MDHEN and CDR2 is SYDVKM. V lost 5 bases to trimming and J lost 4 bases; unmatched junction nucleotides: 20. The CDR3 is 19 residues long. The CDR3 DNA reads TGTGCCAGCAGTCCCCTGGGGATATTTTCTAGCGGGGTAGGAGAGACCCAGTACTTC. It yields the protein CASSPLGIFSSGVGETQYF.

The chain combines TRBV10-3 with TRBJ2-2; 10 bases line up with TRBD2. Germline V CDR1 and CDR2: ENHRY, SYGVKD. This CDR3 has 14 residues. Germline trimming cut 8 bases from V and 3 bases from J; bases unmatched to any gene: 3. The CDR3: CAIRTSGYTGELFF. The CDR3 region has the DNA TGTGCCATCCGGACTAGCGGATACACCGGGGAGCTGTTTTTT.

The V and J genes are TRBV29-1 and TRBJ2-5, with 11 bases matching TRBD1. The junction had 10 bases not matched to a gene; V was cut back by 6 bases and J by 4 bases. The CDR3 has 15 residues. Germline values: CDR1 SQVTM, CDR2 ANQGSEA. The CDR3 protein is CSVASGTGGSETQYF. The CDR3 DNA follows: TGCAGCGTCGCATCAGGGACAGGGGGTTCAGAGACCCAGTACTTC.

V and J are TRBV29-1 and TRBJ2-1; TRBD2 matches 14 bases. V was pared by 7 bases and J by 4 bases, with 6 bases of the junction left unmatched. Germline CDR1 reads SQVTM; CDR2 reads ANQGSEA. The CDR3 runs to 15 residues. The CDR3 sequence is CSARRLAGGYNEQFF. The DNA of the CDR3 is TGCAGCGCCCGCAGACTAGCGGGGGGGTACAATGAGCAGTTCTTC.

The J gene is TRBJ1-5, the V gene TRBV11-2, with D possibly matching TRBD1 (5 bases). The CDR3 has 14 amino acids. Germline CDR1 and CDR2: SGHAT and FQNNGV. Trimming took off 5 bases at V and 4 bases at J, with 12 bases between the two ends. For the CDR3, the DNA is TGTGCCAGCAGCCGTGGGGGTGGTAATCAGCCCCAGCATTTT. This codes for CASSRGGGNQPQHF.

The CDR3 bases are TGTGCCAGCAGCATGGAATATCCGAACACCGGGGAGCTGTTTTTT. Encoded protein: CASSMEYPNTGELFF. The rearrangement links TRBV28 to TRBJ2-2; D uncertain. V lost 6 bases and J 0 bases, leaving 11 bases between the germline ends. The CDR3 has 15 residues. Per the germline V gene, CDR1 is MDHEN and CDR2 is SYDVKM.

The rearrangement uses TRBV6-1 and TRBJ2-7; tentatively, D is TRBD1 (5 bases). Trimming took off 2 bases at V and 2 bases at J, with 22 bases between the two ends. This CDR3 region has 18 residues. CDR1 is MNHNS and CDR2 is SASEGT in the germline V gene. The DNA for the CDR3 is TGTGCCAGCAGTGAACTCGAAGGAATAGGGGAAAAACCCTACGAGCAGTACTTC. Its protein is CASSELEGIGEKPYEQYF.

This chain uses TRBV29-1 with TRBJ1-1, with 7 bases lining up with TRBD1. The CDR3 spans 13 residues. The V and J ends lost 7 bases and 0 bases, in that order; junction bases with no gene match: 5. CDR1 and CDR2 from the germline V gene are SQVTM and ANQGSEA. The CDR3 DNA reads TGCAGCGCCTCAGGACAGGTGAACACTGAAGCTTTCTTT. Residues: CSASGQVNTEAFF.

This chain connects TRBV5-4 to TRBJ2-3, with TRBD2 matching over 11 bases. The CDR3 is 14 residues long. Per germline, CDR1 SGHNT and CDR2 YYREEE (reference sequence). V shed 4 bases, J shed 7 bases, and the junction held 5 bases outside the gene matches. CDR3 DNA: TGTGCCAGCAGCATGACTAGCGGGACCTATACGCAGTATTTT. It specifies CASSMTSGTYTQYF.

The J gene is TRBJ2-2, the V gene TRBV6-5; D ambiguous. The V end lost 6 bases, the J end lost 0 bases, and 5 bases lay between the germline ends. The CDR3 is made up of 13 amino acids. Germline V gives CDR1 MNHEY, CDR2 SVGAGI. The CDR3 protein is CASRDPNTGELFF. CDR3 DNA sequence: TGTGCCAGCAGGGACCCGAACACCGGGGAGCTGTTTTTT.

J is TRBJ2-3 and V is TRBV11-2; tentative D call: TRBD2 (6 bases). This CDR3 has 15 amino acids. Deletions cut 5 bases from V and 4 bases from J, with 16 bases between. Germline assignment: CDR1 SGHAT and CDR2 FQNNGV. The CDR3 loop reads CASSRIGGKADTQYF. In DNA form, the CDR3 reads TGTGCCAGCAGCCGTATTGGGGGGAAGGCAGATACGCAGTATTTT.